Shown below are 29 T cell receptor beta chains from a single sample sequenced in a study of shared clonotypes between healthy human individuals. Here immunoSEQ multiplex PCR was the method, and the copy in TCRdb shows in-frame clones only, minus some. The sample lists around 1.1 million clones, approximately 80% occurring once. Sequencing input: memory CD4+ T cells from PBMCs. Regarding subset: CD45RA-negative fraction. Receptors were obtained from a young man in good health. Some clones in this sample may be carry-over from other donors' samples.

This rearrangement joins TRBV5-6 to TRBJ2-1, with 12 nucleotides matching TRBD2. Germline loops: CDR1 SGHDT, CDR2 YYEEEE. The CDR3 length is 15 residues. J gave up 7 bases and V 2 bases, and 4 bases lay outside the gene matches. The chain's CDR3 is CASSFLAGGGNEQFF. CDR3 in DNA: TGTGCCAGCAGCTTCCTAGCGGGAGGGGGAAATGAGCAGTTCTTC.

The CDR3: CSVGQGAFTEAFF. The CDR3 bases are TGCAGCGTCGGACAGGGGGCCTTCACTGAAGCTTTCTTT. The chain has TRBV29-1 and TRBJ1-1; 11 bases are a match to TRBD1. The germline V gene has CDR1 SQVTM and CDR2 ANQGSEA. With V trimmed by 6 bases and J by 4 bases, 4 bases remained unmatched. CDR3 length equals 13 residues.

This clone was detected a few times. The same CDR3 is also encoded by other DNA sequences in this sample. The gene calls are TRBV19 and TRBJ1-5; D remains unclear. The ends were cut back, 1 base at V and 1 base at J, with 5 bases in the middle. Germline CDR1 LNHDA, CDR2 SQIVND (reference sequence). CDR3 length: 14 residues. In nucleotides, the CDR3 is TGTGCCAGTAGTATAGGAGGAAGCAATCAGCCCCAGCATTTT. This codes for CASSIGGSNQPQHF.

The chain joins TRBV5-1 to TRBJ2-7; possibly TRBD1 for D (5 bases). V shed 2 bases and J shed 1 base, with 10 bases lying between them. Germline CDR1 reads SGHRS; CDR2 reads YFSETQ. This CDR3 has 14 amino acids. The CDR3 reads CASSLGAPSYEQYF. CDR3 coding DNA: TGCGCCAGCAGCTTAGGGGCACCTTCCTACGAGCAGTACTTC.

The chain couples TRBV5-4 to TRBJ2-1, with 7 bases lining up with TRBD2. The CDR3 is made up of 15 amino acids. The germline V gene encodes CDR1 SGHNT and CDR2 YYREEE (reference sequence). Losses at the gene ends were 0 bases for V and 5 bases for J; bases not matched to a gene: 5. Written as DNA, the CDR3 is TGTGCCAGCAGCTTGGCGCTAGCGGCCAACAATGAGCAGTTCTTC. Its translation is CASSLALAANNEQFF.

The chain joins TRBV30 to TRBJ1-1, with 7 bases fitting TRBD1. CDR3 length: 15 residues. Germline V gene data show CDR1 as GTSNPN and CDR2 as SVGIG (reference sequence). Germline trimming cut 2 bases from V and 2 bases from J; bases unmatched to any gene: 8. The DNA of the CDR3 is TGTGCCTGGAGTTCCAAGGGACAGCATAACACTGAAGCTTTCTTT. Amino acids: CAWSSKGQHNTEAFF.

In its sample, this clone was seen once. The chain has TRBV19 and TRBJ1-2; perhaps TRBD1 as D (5 bases). Germline CDR1 reads LNHDA; CDR2 reads SQIVND (reference sequence). The CDR3 is 14 amino acids. Deletions cut 7 bases from V and 2 bases from J, with 14 bases between. The CDR3 DNA reads as TGTGCCAGTACCCCAAACGGGGCCAACTATGGCTACACCTTC. Its translation: CASTPNGANYGYTF. The full variable domain, in which reference TRBV19 and TRBJ1-2 provide the parts outside the CDR3, is DGGITQSPKYLFRKEGQNVTLSCEQNLNHDAMYWYRQDPGQGLRLIYYSQIVNDFQKGDIAEGYSVSREKKESFPLTVTSAQKNPTAFYLCASTPNGANYGYTFGSGTRLTVV.

This clone has a single count. This CDR3 reads CASLGQGANTQYF. In DNA form, the CDR3 reads TGTGCCAGCTTGGGACAGGGGGCAAATACGCAGTATTTT. The chain employs TRBV6-5 and TRBJ2-3; TRBD1 agrees at 12 bases. The J segment lost 7 bases and the V segment lost 8 bases, leaving 4 bases of the junction unmatched. CDR1 and CDR2 (germline): MNHEY, SVGAGI. CDR3 length equals 13 residues.

The chain combines TRBV5-6 with TRBJ2-1, with D possibly matching TRBD1 (5 bases). This CDR3 has 15 amino acids. Per germline, CDR1 SGHDT and CDR2 YYEEEE. Between the trimmed V and J ends, which lost 0 bases and 2 bases, there was a span of 9 bases. The CDR3 region has the DNA TGTGCCAGCAGCTTGGTCTGGGGCGCCTACAATGAGCAGTTCTTC. Translated, it gives CASSLVWGAYNEQFF.

The chain combines TRBV27 with TRBJ2-2; weak D call: TRBD2 (6 bases). The V and J ends lost 5 bases and 3 bases respectively, with 13 bases between them. The CDR3 has 15 residues. Germline V lookup: CDR1 MNHEY, CDR2 SMNVEV (reference sequence). Here the CDR3 reads CASSPRGLYTGELFF. The DNA for the CDR3 is TGTGCCAGCAGTCCGCGGGGTCTCTACACCGGGGAGCTGTTTTTT.

About this clone itself: At the DNA level, this CDR3 is encoded by other sequences in the same sample as well. The chain joins TRBV5-1 to TRBJ2-5; D possibly uses TRBD1 or TRBD2 (5 bases each). V lost 0 bases to trimming and J lost 1 base, with 10 bases between them. There are 15 residues in the CDR3. The germline V gene has CDR1 SGHRS and CDR2 YFSETQ. The CDR3 nucleotides read TGCGCCAGCAGCTTGGCCGGGACGTCCCAAGAGACCCAGTACTTC. Encoded protein: CASSLAGTSQETQYF.

With respect to this clone: A read error likely explains this, since a far larger clone differs by one base. Within the sample, other DNA sequences also encode this same CDR3. V gene TRBV20-1 combines with J gene TRBJ1-1; D uncertain. Germline loops: CDR1 DFQATT, CDR2 SNEGSKA (reference sequence). This CDR3 region has 11 residues. With 6 bases removed from V and 1 base from J, the gap between germline ends came to 6 bases. The CDR3 sequence: CSAPENTEAFF. DNA for the CDR3: TGCAGTGCCCCAGAGAACACTGAAGCTTTCTTT.

This clone has a single count. The chain has TRBV30 and TRBJ1-4, with unresolved D. The CDR3 consists of 13 residues. The ends were cut back, 1 base at V and 1 base at J, with 4 bases in the middle. Germline V gene lookup returns CDR1 GTSNPN and CDR2 SVGIG (reference sequence). CDR3 in DNA: TGTGCCTGGAGTGGAGGAACTAATGAAAAACTGTTTTTT. Amino acid sequence: CAWSGGTNEKLFF.

The V gene is TRBV7-2, the J gene TRBJ1-2; D uncertain. From germline, CDR1 is SGHTA and CDR2 FQGNSA. V was shortened by 5 bases and J by 6 bases, with 16 bases between the two germline ends. CDR3 length: 14 residues. The CDR3 loop is CASSESPKYDGYTF. The CDR3 DNA reads TGTGCCAGCAGCGAATCCCCCAAGTATGATGGCTACACCTTC.

The rearrangement uses TRBV4-3 and TRBJ1-1; possibly TRBD1 for D (5 bases). The CDR3 extends over 15 amino acids. Germline CDR1 reads LGHNA; CDR2 reads YSLEER. V was pared by 1 base and J by 3 bases, with 12 bases between. The CDR3 DNA follows: TGCGCCAGCAGCCAAGGGGCGGGGGGGGACACTGAAGCTTTCTTT. Translation: CASSQGAGGDTEAFF.

The V and J genes are TRBV11-2 and TRBJ2-7, with a weak D call TRBD2 (5 bases). Germline V CDR1 and CDR2: SGHAT, FQNNGV. This CDR3 spans 16 amino acids. Deletions cut 1 base from V and 3 bases from J, with 16 bases between. The CDR3 region is CASSLGAGRFFYEQYF. The CDR3 DNA reads TGTGCCAGCAGCTTAGGGGCGGGTAGGTTTTTCTACGAGCAGTACTTC.

The J gene is TRBJ2-3, the V gene TRBV5-4; TRBD2 agrees at 7 bases. Trimming removed 4 bases from V and 0 bases from J; junction bases left unmatched: 14. Per the germline V gene, CDR1 is SGHNT and CDR2 is YYREEE (reference sequence). The CDR3 covers 18 residues. Written as DNA, the CDR3 is TGTGCCAGCAGCCGTCCGCTGGGCGGGGGACTTAGCACAGATACGCAGTATTTT. As protein: CASSRPLGGGLSTDTQYF.

This rearrangement joins TRBV7-9 to TRBJ2-5; D unresolved. The germline V gene has CDR1 SEHNR and CDR2 FQNEAQ (reference sequence). There are 13 residues in the CDR3. V was pared by 3 bases and J by 5 bases, with 10 bases between. The CDR3 nucleotides are TGTGCCAGCAGCTTTGGGGTTTGGGAGACCCAGTACTTC. Protein: CASSFGVWETQYF.

This clone was observed a few times. The V call is TRBV19, the J call TRBJ2-5; D possibly uses TRBD1 or TRBD2 (6 bases each). The germline gives CDR1 LNHDA, CDR2 SQIVND (reference sequence). The CDR3 totals 14 residues. V dropped 2 bases and J dropped 5 bases, with 12 bases sitting between them. CDR3 nucleotide sequence: TGTGCCAGTAGTATAAATACAGGGAGGGAGACCCAGTACTTC. Translation gives CASSINTGRETQYF.

This clone has only one observation. CDR3 nucleotides: TGTGCCAGCAGCCGATCCCCGGGACAGGAAAGCCAAGGCTACACCTTC. Amino acid sequence: CASSRSPGQESQGYTF. The genes are TRBV11-2 and TRBJ1-2; 8 bases are a match to TRBD1. The CDR3 sequence is 16 residues long. Germline V lookup: CDR1 SGHAT, CDR2 FQNNGV. After removal of 5 bases from V and 8 bases from J, the junction contained 16 bases not matched to a gene.

V is TRBV5-1 and J is TRBJ2-5, with 7 nucleotides matching TRBD1. After removal of 4 bases from V and 1 base from J, the junction contained 7 bases not matched to a gene. This CDR3 contains 15 residues. CDR1 is SGHRS and CDR2 is YFSETQ in the germline V gene. Here the CDR3 DNA reads TGCGCCAGCAGCCCGGGACAGACCATCCAAGAGACCCAGTACTTC. This encodes CASSPGQTIQETQYF.

J is TRBJ2-3 and V is TRBV6-1; D uncertain. Germline V lookup: CDR1 MNHNS, CDR2 SASEGT. The V and J ends lost 4 bases and 7 bases respectively, with 18 bases between them. The CDR3 runs 15 residues. CDR3 sequence: CASSVRNSIPNTQYF. CDR3 DNA sequence: TGTGCCAGCAGTGTCCGGAACTCAATACCCAATACGCAGTATTTT.

The V and J genes are TRBV5-4 and TRBJ2-7; TRBD2 matches at 11 bases. The length of the CDR3 is 16 residues. Per the germline V gene, CDR1 is SGHNT and CDR2 is YYREEE (reference sequence). The V gene end was trimmed by 4 bases and the J gene end by 3 bases; junction bases not matched to a gene: 9. CDR3 sequence reads: CASSASPSGRNYEQYF. Written as DNA, the CDR3 is TGTGCCAGCAGCGCATCGCCTAGCGGGAGGAACTACGAGCAGTACTTC.

V and J are TRBV18 and TRBJ1-2; a weak D match, TRBD1 (5 bases). The V gene's germline CDR1 is KGHSH and CDR2 LQKENI. The CDR3 has 15 amino acids. Trimming removed 3 bases from V and 2 bases from J, with 13 bases in between. In DNA form, the CDR3 reads TGTGCCAGCTCACCGAGGGGCAGCCGAAACTATGGCTACACCTTC. Protein product: CASSPRGSRNYGYTF. Supplemented by reference TRBV18 and TRBJ1-2, the full variable domain reads NAGVMQNPRHLVRRRGQEARLRCSPMKGHSHVYWYRQLPEEGLKFMVYLQKENIIDESGMPKERFSAEFPKEGPSILRIQQVVRGDSAAYFCASSPRGSRNYGYTFGSGTRLTVV.

This clone was seen a handful of times. V usage is TRBV7-3 and J usage is TRBJ2-2; no reliable D call. Germline V gene sequence: CDR1 SGHTA, CDR2 FQGTGA. Trimming shortened V by 0 bases and J by 4 bases, and 6 bases separated the two germline ends. This CDR3 has 14 amino acids. The CDR3 nucleotides read TGTGCCAGCAGCTTAACAGGGTTCACCGGGGAGCTGTTTTTT. Translated, it gives CASSLTGFTGELFF.

This chain joins TRBV7-2 and TRBJ1-2, with 8 bases that match TRBD1. Trimming cost V 5 bases and J 1 base; bases outside gene matches: 9. CDR1 is SGHTA and CDR2 is FQGNSA in the germline V gene. CDR3 size: 16 residues. The CDR3 here is CASSDQTGAHNYGYTF. DNA for the CDR3: TGTGCCAGCAGCGATCAGACAGGGGCTCATAACTATGGCTACACCTTC.

The chain has TRBV30 and TRBJ2-7, with D possibly TRBD1 on 5 matching bases. The CDR3 covers 14 residues. Per germline, CDR1 GTSNPN and CDR2 SVGIG (reference sequence). V gave up 2 bases and J gave up 0 bases, with 11 bases separating them. The CDR3: CAWSLDIRSYEQYF. The CDR3 region has the DNA TGTGCCTGGAGTCTGGACATCCGCTCCTACGAGCAGTACTTC.

The chain employs TRBV27 and TRBJ1-2, with D possibly TRBD1 on 6 matching bases. This CDR3 has 15 residues. V lost 3 bases and J lost 4, with 15 bases in between. Germline CDR1 is MNHEY and CDR2 is SMNVEV (reference sequence). CDR3 loop: CASSFSGAGVYGYTF. The CDR3 region has the DNA TGTGCCAGCAGTTTTTCAGGGGCCGGCGTCTATGGCTACACCTTC.

This chain links TRBV5-6 with TRBJ2-5; 11 bases are a match to TRBD2. CDR1 is SGHDT, CDR2 YYEEEE, per germline. This CDR3 has 19 amino acids. J lost 1 base, V lost 1 base, and 12 bases had no gene match. CDR3 protein: CASSLFGWRLAGTQETQYF. Written as DNA, the CDR3 is TGTGCCAGCAGCTTGTTCGGATGGCGACTAGCGGGGACCCAAGAGACCCAGTACTTC.